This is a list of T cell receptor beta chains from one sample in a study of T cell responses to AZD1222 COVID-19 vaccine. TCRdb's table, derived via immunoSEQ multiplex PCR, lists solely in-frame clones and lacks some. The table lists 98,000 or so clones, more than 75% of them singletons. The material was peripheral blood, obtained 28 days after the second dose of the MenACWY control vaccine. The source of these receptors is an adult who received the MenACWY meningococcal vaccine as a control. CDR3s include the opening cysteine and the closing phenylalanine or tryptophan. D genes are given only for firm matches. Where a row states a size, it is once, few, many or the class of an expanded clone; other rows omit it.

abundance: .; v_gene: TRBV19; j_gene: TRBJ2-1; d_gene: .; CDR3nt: TGTGCCAGTAGTACCAGGGGTTCCTACAATGAGCAGTTCTTC; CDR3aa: CASSTRGSYNEQFF
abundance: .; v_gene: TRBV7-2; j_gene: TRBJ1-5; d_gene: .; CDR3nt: TGTGCCAGCAGCATCAGACAGAATAGCAATCAGCCCCAGCATTTT; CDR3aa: CASSIRQNSNQPQHF
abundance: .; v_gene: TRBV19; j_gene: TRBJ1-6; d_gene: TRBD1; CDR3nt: TGTGCCAGTAGTAGCCAGGGGGCGCTCGGTTCACCCCTCCACTTT; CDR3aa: CASSSQGALGSPLHF
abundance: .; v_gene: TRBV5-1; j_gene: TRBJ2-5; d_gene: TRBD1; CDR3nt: TGCGCCAGCAGCTCAGGGGGCGGGGAGACCCAGTACTTC; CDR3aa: CASSSGGGETQYF
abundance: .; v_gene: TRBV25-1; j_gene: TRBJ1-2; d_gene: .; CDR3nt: TGTGCCAGCAGTGGAGGGGATGGCTACACCTTC; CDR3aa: CASSGGDGYTF
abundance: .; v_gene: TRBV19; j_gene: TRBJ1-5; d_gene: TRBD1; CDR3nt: TGTGCCAGTAGTATAGTAGGGACGGGACAGGGAGCCCAGCCCCAGCATTTT; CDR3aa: CASSIVGTGQGAQPQHF
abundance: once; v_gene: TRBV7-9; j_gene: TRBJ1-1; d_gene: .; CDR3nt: TGTGCCAGCAGCTTAGGGTTTGAAGCTTTCTTT; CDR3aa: CASSLGFEAFF
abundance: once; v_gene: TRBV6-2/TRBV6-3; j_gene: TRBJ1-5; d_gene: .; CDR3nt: TGTGCCAGCGGTTCTCCGGGGGGGGGTCAGCCCCAGCATTTT; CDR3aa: CASGSPGGGQPQHF
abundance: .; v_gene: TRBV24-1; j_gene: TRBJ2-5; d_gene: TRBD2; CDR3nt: TGTGCCACCAGTGACACTAGCGGGGGACTAGAGACCCAGTACTTC; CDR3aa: CATSDTSGGLETQYF
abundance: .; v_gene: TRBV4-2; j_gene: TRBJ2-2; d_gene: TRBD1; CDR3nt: TGTGCCAGCAGCCAAGCACCGGGACAGGGGGTTAACACCGGGGAGCTGTTTTTT; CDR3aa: CASSQAPGQGVNTGELFF
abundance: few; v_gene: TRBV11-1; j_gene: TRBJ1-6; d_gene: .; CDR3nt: TGTGCCAGCAGCCCAAACCAGTATTCACCCCTCCACTTT; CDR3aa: CASSPNQYSPLHF
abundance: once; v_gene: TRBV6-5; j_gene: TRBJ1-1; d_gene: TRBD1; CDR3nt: TGTGCCAGCAGGATCCACAGGGGGAACACTGAAGCTTTCTTT; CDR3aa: CASRIHRGNTEAFF
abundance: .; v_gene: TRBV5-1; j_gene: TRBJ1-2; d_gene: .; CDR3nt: TGCGCCAGCAGCTTGGCCCCGGAGTATGGCTACACCTTC; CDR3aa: CASSLAPEYGYTF
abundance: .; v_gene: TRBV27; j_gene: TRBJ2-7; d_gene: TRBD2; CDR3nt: TGTGCCAGCAGCCCTAGCGGGGGCCGCTACGAGCAGTACTTC; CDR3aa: CASSPSGGRYEQYF
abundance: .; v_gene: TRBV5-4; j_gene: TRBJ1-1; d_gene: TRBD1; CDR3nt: TGTGCCAGCAGCTTGTTGGCAGGGGGGACCCCTATGAACACTGAAGCTTTCTTT; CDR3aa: CASSLLAGGTPMNTEAFF
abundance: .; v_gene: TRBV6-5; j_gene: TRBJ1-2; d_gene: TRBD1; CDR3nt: TGTGCCAGCAATAAACAGGGGGCTCGCTATGGCTACACCTTC; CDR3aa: CASNKQGARYGYTF
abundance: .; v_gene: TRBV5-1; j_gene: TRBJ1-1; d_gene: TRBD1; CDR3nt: TGCGCCAGCAGCTGGGGACAGGGAAGGACTGAAGCTTTCTTT; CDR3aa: CASSWGQGRTEAFF
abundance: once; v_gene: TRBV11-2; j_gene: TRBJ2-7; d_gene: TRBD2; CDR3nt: TGTGCCAGCACCCTGGGAGGGGACCTAAACGAGCAGTACTTC; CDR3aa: CASTLGGDLNEQYF
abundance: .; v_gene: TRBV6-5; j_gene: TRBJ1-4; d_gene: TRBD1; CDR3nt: TGTGCCAGCAGGCGACAGGGCCATAATGAAAAACTGTTTTTT; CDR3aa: CASRRQGHNEKLFF
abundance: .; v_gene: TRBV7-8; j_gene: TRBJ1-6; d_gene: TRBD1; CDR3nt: TGTGCCAGCAGCTTACTCAGGGGGGGGAGCTCCTATAATTCACCCCTCCACTTT; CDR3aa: CASSLLRGGSSYNSPLHF
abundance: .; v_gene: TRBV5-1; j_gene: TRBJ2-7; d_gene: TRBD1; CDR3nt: TGCGCCAGCAGCTTACCTGACAGGGGGTTTCCTATATCCTACGAGCAGTACTTC; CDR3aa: CASSLPDRGFPISYEQYF
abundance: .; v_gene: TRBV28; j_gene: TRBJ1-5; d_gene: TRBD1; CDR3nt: TGTGCCAGCAGGCAGGGGGCGCGGAGTCAGCCCCAGCATTTT; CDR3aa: CASRQGARSQPQHF
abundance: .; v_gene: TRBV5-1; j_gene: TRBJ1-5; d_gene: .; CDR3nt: TGCGCCAGCAGCTTGGGTGGGGCTTGGCCCCAGCATTTT; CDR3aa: CASSLGGAWPQHF
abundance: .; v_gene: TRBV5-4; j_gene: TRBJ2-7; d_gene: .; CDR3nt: TGTGCCAGCAGCTCGGCCAGGGTCGACGAGCAGTACTTC; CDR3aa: CASSSARVDEQYF
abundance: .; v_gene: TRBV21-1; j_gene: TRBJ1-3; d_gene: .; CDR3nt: TGTGCCAGCAGCAAATGTTTTGGACAGCCCGGCTCTGGAAACACCATATATTTT; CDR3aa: CASSKCFGQPGSGNTIYF
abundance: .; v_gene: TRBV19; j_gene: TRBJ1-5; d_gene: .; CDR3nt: TGTGCCAGTAGTCTCGTCTATCAGCCCCAGCATTTT; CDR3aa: CASSLVYQPQHF
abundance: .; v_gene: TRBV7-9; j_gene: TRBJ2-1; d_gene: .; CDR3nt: TGTGCCAGCAGCTTAGTACAAGTCAATGAGCAGTTCTTC; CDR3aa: CASSLVQVNEQFF
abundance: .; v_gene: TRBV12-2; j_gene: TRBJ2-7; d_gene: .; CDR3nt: TGTGCAAGTCGCTTATCACCAACTATTCCCGAGCAGTACTTC; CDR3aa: CASRLSPTIPEQYF
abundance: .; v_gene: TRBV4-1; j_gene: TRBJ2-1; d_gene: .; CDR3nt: TGCGCCAGCAGCCCCCCGTCGTCTTTGTCCGACGGCTACAATGAGCAGTTCTTC; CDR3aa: CASSPPSSLSDGYNEQFF
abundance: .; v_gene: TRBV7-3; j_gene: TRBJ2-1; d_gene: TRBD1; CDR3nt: TGTGCCAGCAGCAAAGAGGGACAGACCTACAATGAGCAGTTCTTC; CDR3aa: CASSKEGQTYNEQFF
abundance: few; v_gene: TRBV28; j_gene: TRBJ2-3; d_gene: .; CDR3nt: TGTGCCAGCAGTTTCTTGAGCGGCACAGATACGCAGTATTTT; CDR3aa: CASSFLSGTDTQYF
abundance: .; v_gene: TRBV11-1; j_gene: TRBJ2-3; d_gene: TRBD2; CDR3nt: TGTGCCAGCAGCTTAGTTGGCGGGGGGGCAACAGATACGCAGTATTTT; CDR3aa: CASSLVGGGATDTQYF
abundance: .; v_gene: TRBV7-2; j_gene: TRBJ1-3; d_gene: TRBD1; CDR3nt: TGTGCCAGCAGCTTGGACAGGGATGGAGGAAACACCATATATTTT; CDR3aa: CASSLDRDGGNTIYF
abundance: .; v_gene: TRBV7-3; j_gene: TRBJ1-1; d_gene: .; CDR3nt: TGTGCCAGCAGCTTAACGAGGCTGGGGGACACTGAAGCTTTCTTT; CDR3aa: CASSLTRLGDTEAFF
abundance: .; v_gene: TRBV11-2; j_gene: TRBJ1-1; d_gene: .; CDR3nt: TGTGCCAGCAGCTTAGCCGCGGGGACCCACTCGAACACTGAAGCTTTCTTT; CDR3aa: CASSLAAGTHSNTEAFF
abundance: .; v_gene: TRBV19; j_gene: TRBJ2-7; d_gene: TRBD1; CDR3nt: TGTGCCAGTAGTATAGCGGGACAGGCCCCCTACGAGCAGTACTTC; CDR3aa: CASSIAGQAPYEQYF
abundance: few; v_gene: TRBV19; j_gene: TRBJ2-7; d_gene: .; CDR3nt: TGTGCCAGTAGTATAGCCGGCGGCTCTTCCTACGAGCAGTACTTC; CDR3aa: CASSIAGGSSYEQYF
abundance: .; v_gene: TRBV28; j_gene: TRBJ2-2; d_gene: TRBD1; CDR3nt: TGTGCCAGCAGCCGGGTACCGGGACAGGGTACCGGGGAGCTGTTTTTT; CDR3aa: CASSRVPGQGTGELFF
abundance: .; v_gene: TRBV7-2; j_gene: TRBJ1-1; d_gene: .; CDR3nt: TGTGCCAGCAGCTTAGCCCAGGCAGATGAAGCTTTCTTT; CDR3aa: CASSLAQADEAFF
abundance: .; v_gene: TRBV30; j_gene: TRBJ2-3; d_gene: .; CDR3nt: TGTGCCTGGAGTGGCTTCGACCAACGCACAGATACGCAGTATTTT; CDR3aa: CAWSGFDQRTDTQYF
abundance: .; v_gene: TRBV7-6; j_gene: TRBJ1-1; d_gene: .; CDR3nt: TGTGCCAGCAGCCCCAGGGTGGATTTGGACACTGAAGCTTTCTTT; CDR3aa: CASSPRVDLDTEAFF
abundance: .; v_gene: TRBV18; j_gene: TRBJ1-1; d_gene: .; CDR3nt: TGTGCCAGCTCACCACTGGCAGGGGAGGACACTGAAGCTTTCTTT; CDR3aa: CASSPLAGEDTEAFF
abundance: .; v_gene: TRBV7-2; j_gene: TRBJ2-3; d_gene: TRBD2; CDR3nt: TGTGCCAGCGGGTTGGGGAGGGGTGATACGCAGTATTTT; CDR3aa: CASGLGRGDTQYF
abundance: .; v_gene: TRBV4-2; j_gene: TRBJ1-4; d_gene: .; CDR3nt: TGTGCCAGCAGCCAACCCGAATCCTGGTGGTTGGGAAAACTGTTTTTT; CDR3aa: CASSQPESWWLGKLFF
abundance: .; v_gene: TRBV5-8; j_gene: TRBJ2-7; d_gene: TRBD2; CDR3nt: TGTGCCAGCAGCTCACCGGGACTAGCGGTTTACGAGCAGTACTTC; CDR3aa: CASSSPGLAVYEQYF
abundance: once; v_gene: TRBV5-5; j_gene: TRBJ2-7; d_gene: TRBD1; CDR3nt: TGTGCCAGCAGCTTTCGACAGGGCGGTTCCCACGAGCAGTACTTC; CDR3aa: CASSFRQGGSHEQYF